Presented here are 21 T cell receptor beta chains from one specimen sequenced in a study of technical replicates of blood from a few donors. The repertoire was sequenced with immunoSEQ multiplex PCR; TCRdb's copy has only in-frame clones and lacks some. Of almost 70,000 clones detected, approximately 88% appear once; the ten largest clones hold less than 5%. Sequencing was carried out using PBMCs. These receptors originate from a human donor in good health. Some clones in this sample may be carry-over from other donors' samples.

This clone was observed a single time. The CDR3 sequence is CASSPGLGGGGPTEAFF. Written as DNA, the CDR3 is TGTGCCAGCTCACCGGGACTCGGGGGAGGGGGTCCCACTGAAGCTTTCTTT. The chain recombines TRBV18 with TRBJ1-1, with D perhaps matching TRBD1 (6 bases). Deletions cut 3 bases from V and 4 bases from J, with 21 bases between. The CDR3 is 17 residues long. Germline assignment: CDR1 KGHSH and CDR2 LQKENI.

The V gene is TRBV10-3, the J gene TRBJ2-5; 8 bases match TRBD1. CDR3 size: 15 residues. After removal of 4 bases from V and 5 bases from J, the junction contained 9 bases not matched to a gene. In germline, CDR1 is ENHRY, CDR2 SYGVKD. The CDR3, as DNA: TGTGCCATCAGTGTAGGGACAGGCGTTGGGGAGACCCAGTACTTC. Translation gives CAISVGTGVGETQYF.

This clone was seen once. This chain uses TRBV7-8 with TRBJ2-4; D might be TRBD2 (6 bases). In germline, CDR1 is SGHVS, CDR2 FQNEAQ. V lost 4 bases, J lost 1 base, and 17 bases lay in between. The CDR3 runs 17 residues. The CDR3 sequence: CASSSFRSGVAKNIQYF. The CDR3 nucleotides are TGTGCCAGCAGCTCCTTCCGGTCGGGGGTGGCCAAAAACATTCAGTACTTC.

This chain connects TRBV7-3 to TRBJ2-1; 8 bases align to TRBD2. Germline loops: CDR1 SGHTA, CDR2 FQGTGA. The CDR3 consists of 16 residues. J lost 5 bases, V lost 5 bases, and 11 bases had no gene match. CDR3: CASSRGTSGLNNEQFF. In DNA form, the CDR3 reads TGTGCCAGCAGCCGAGGAACTAGCGGACTGAACAATGAGCAGTTCTTC. Drawing the rest from reference TRBV7-3 and TRBJ2-1, the complete variable domain is GAGVSQTPSNKVTEKGKYVELRCDPISGHTALYWYRQSLGQGPEFLIYFQGTGAADDSGLPNDRFFAVRPEGSVSTLKIQRTERGDSAVYLCASSRGTSGLNNEQFFGPGTRLTVL.

The chain uses TRBV7-9 and TRBJ1-2; weak D call: TRBD1 (5 bases). This CDR3 contains 13 residues. CDR1 and CDR2 from the germline V gene are SEHNR and FQNEAQ (reference sequence). Trimming took 2 bases from V and 5 from J, leaving 9 bases between them. CDR3 DNA sequence: TGTGCCAGCAGCTTACCCCAGGGTTATGGCTACACCTTC. Its translation is CASSLPQGYGYTF.

The CDR3 DNA follows: TGTGCCAGTGGCAGGGGCCGAGAGACCCAGTACTTC. Residues: CASGRGRETQYF. The chain carries TRBV19 and TRBJ2-5, with TRBD1 as a possible D gene (6 bases). CDR3 size: 12 residues. In germline, CDR1 is LNHDA, CDR2 SQIVND (reference sequence). Trimming took off 8 bases at V and 4 bases at J, with 11 bases between the two ends.

The chain combines TRBV4-2 with TRBJ1-2; D gene unclear. The CDR3 is made up of 13 amino acids. Deletions cut 0 bases from V and 7 bases from J, with 9 bases between. CDR1 is LGHNA, CDR2 YNFKEQ, per germline. CDR3 sequence reads: CASSQDIGSGYTF. The CDR3 DNA follows: TGTGCCAGCAGCCAAGATATCGGTTCTGGCTACACCTTC.

The CDR3 DNA follows: TGTGCCAGCAGCATGGACAGGGGGAATGAGCAGTTCTTC. As protein: CASSMDRGNEQFF. The V call is TRBV11-3, the J call TRBJ2-1, with TRBD1 identical over 10 bases. Germline V gene lookup returns CDR1 SGHNT and CDR2 YENEEA. Trimming took 5 bases from V and 7 from J; bases not matched to a gene: 2. CDR3 size: 13 residues.

The CDR3 DNA sequence: TGTGCCAGCAGCAAGAGCGGGCCTAGCACAGATACGCAGTATTTT. Amino acids: CASSKSGPSTDTQYF. V gene TRBV7-2 combines with J gene TRBJ2-3; maybe TRBD2 (6 bases). The CDR3 is 15 residues long. Trimming cost V 5 bases and J 0 bases, with 12 bases left between them. The germline V gene has CDR1 SGHTA and CDR2 FQGNSA.

The V call is TRBV2, the J call TRBJ1-6; 9 bases are shared with TRBD1. The CDR3 is made up of 15 amino acids. Trimming took 6 bases from V and 9 from J; bases not matched to a gene: 9. CDR1 and CDR2 (germline): SNHLY, FYNNEI. The CDR3 nucleotides read TGTGCCAGCAGAGGACAGGGGCCACGAATTTCACCCCTCCACTTT. Translation: CASRGQGPRISPLHF.

This chain uses TRBV6-4 with TRBJ2-2, with TRBD1 as a possible D gene (5 bases). The ends were cut back, 0 bases at V and 1 base at J, with 9 bases in the middle. Germline CDR1 reads MRHNA; CDR2 reads SNTAGT. There are 16 residues in the CDR3. CDR3 DNA sequence: TGTGCCAGCAGTGACTCGGGCAGGGAGAACACCGGGGAGCTGTTTTTT. Its translation: CASSDSGRENTGELFF.

This chain connects TRBV7-2 to TRBJ1-1; 10 bases are shared with TRBD1. Losses at the gene ends were 4 bases for V and 4 bases for J; bases not matched to a gene: 9. The germline gives CDR1 SGHTA, CDR2 FQGNSA. This CDR3 has 16 amino acids. This CDR3 reads CASSYLGTGVTTEAFF. The CDR3 DNA is TGTGCCAGCAGCTACCTCGGGACAGGGGTTACCACTGAAGCTTTCTTT.

V and J are TRBV29-1 and TRBJ2-7; weak D call: TRBD1 (6 bases). The V end was cut by 3 bases, the J end by 3 bases, with 12 bases between. Germline-derived CDR1 and CDR2 are SQVTM and ANQGSEA. This CDR3 has 13 amino acids. CDR3 protein: CSVEEARGYEQYF. The CDR3 DNA follows: TGCAGCGTTGAGGAGGCCAGGGGCTACGAGCAGTACTTC.

The table lists this clone with a count of one. The chain combines TRBV5-8 with TRBJ1-6; D uncertain. This CDR3 region has 17 residues. Germline assignment: CDR1 SGHTS and CDR2 YDEGEE. V lost 5 bases and J 0 bases, leaving 15 bases between the germline ends. CDR3 in amino acids: CASRERYGSSYNSPLHF. CDR3 nucleotide sequence: TGTGCCAGCAGAGAGCGGTACGGTAGCTCCTATAATTCACCCCTCCACTTT. Full variable domain (missing parts from reference TRBV5-8 and TRBJ1-6): EAGVTQSPTHLIKTRGQQATLRCSPISGHTSVYWYQQALGLGLQFLLWYDEGEERNRGNFPPRFSGRQFPNYSSELNVNALELEDSALYLCASRERYGSSYNSPLHFGNGTRLTVT.

The genes are TRBV7-9 and TRBJ2-2, with unresolved D. V was clipped by 11 bases and J by 1 base, with 8 bases between them. From germline, CDR1 is SEHNR and CDR2 FQNEAQ (reference sequence). The CDR3 spans 12 residues. The DNA for the CDR3 is TGTGCCCTGCCAGGGAACACCGGGGAGCTGTTTTTT. The encoded protein is CALPGNTGELFF.

In its sample, this clone was seen a few times. V gene TRBV5-8 combines with J gene TRBJ1-5; 7 positions match TRBD1. The CDR3 totals 16 residues. Germline loops: CDR1 SGHTS, CDR2 YDEGEE. Trimming took 4 bases from V and 4 from J; bases not matched to a gene: 11. The CDR3 DNA reads TGTGCCAGCAGCGTGGTGAGAGGGGGCCTAAATCAGCCCCAGCATTTT. It is translated as CASSVVRGGLNQPQHF.

CDR3 sequence: CASSEGWGAVTEAFF. CDR3 nucleotides: TGTGCCAGCAGTGAAGGGTGGGGCGCGGTCACTGAAGCTTTCTTT. The chain is built from TRBV2 and TRBJ1-1; maybe TRBD1 (5 bases). The CDR3 has 15 residues. Germline V gene data show CDR1 as SNHLY and CDR2 as FYNNEI. Trimming removed 1 base from V and 4 bases from J, with 13 bases in between.

This clone is deemed large (0.1 to 1%). The genes are TRBV18 and TRBJ1-6, with 7 bases matching TRBD1. Trimming removed 3 bases from V and 7 bases from J; junction bases left unmatched: 6. Germline values: CDR1 KGHSH, CDR2 LQKENI. The CDR3 loop spans 15 amino acids. DNA of the CDR3: TGTGCCAGCTCACCCGACAGGGAGAGGAATTCACCCCTCCACTTT. It codes for CASSPDRERNSPLHF.

This clone was counted once. This chain links TRBV11-2 with TRBJ1-1, with 10 bases lining up with TRBD1. Germline V gene lookup returns CDR1 SGHAT and CDR2 FQNNGV. The CDR3 totals 16 residues. Trimming cost V 1 base and J 5 bases; bases outside gene matches: 7. CDR3 in amino acids: CASSLGGTGVGTEAFF. For the CDR3, the DNA is TGTGCCAGCAGCTTAGGCGGGACAGGGGTGGGGACTGAAGCTTTCTTT. Full variable domain (rest looked up from reference TRBV11-2 and TRBJ1-1): EAGVAQSPRYKIIEKRQSVAFWCNPISGHATLYWYQQILGQGPKLLIQFQNNGVVDDSQLPKDRFSAERLKGVDSTLKIQPAKLEDSAVYLCASSLGGTGVGTEAFFGQGTRLTVV.

V gene TRBV30 combines with J gene TRBJ1-2, with unresolved D. V lost 0 bases and J 8 bases, leaving 13 bases between the germline ends. Germline CDR1 is GTSNPN and CDR2 is SVGIG (reference sequence). This CDR3 comprises 13 residues. The CDR3 is CAWSVPRGRGYTF. DNA for the CDR3: TGTGCCTGGAGTGTACCCCGGGGTCGCGGCTACACCTTC.

This clone was picked up a small number of times. The chain couples TRBV7-2 to TRBJ1-5, with 9 positions matching TRBD1. Germline assignment: CDR1 SGHTA and CDR2 FQGNSA. The CDR3 contains 14 residues. V gave up 3 bases and J gave up 7 bases; unmatched junction bases: 4. The CDR3 spells CASSLDRGAQPQHF. The CDR3 DNA is TGTGCCAGCAGCTTGGACAGGGGAGCCCAGCCCCAGCATTTT.